These T cell receptor beta chains were read from a single sample in a study of PD-1 blockade in classical Hodgkin lymphoma. Clones were sequenced by immunoSEQ multiplex PCR, and TCRdb holds only the in-frame ones, with some missing. The sample yields over 10,000 clones, about 88% seen once. The input for sequencing was CD4+ T cells from blood, taken before the fourth cycle of nivolumab. The receptor set was obtained from a human donor with classical Hodgkin lymphoma. Both conserved end residues are part of each CDR3. A D gene is named only where the DNA matches it firmly. Where a row states a size, it is once, few, many or the class of an expanded clone; other rows omit it.

v_gene: TRBV29-1
d_gene: -
j_gene: TRBJ1-2
abundance: -
CDR3nt: TGCAGCGTGCAGTCCGGGGCCTTTTGGGGCTACACCTTC
CDR3aa: CSVQSGAFWGYTF

v_gene: TRBV10-3
d_gene: -
j_gene: TRBJ1-6
abundance: -
CDR3nt: TGTGCCATCAGTGACGGGAAGAATTCACCCCTCCACTTT
CDR3aa: CAISDGKNSPLHF

v_gene: TRBV28
d_gene: -
j_gene: TRBJ2-5
abundance: -
CDR3nt: TGTGCCAGCAGTTCCCGAGTCGAGACCCAGTACTTC
CDR3aa: CASSSRVETQYF

v_gene: TRBV2
d_gene: -
j_gene: TRBJ1-2
abundance: -
CDR3nt: TGTGCCAGCAGTGAGGTAGGCAGCTCCTATGGCTACACCTTC
CDR3aa: CASSEVGSSYGYTF

v_gene: TRBV7-3
d_gene: -
j_gene: TRBJ2-1
abundance: -
CDR3nt: TGTGCCAGCAGCTTAACCAGGGGTGAGCAGTTCTTC
CDR3aa: CASSLTRGEQFF

v_gene: TRBV7-9
d_gene: -
j_gene: TRBJ2-5
abundance: -
CDR3nt: TGTGCCAGCAGCTTAATGACAGTACAAGAGACCCAGTACTTC
CDR3aa: CASSLMTVQETQYF

v_gene: TRBV6-5
d_gene: TRBD1
j_gene: TRBJ2-7
abundance: -
CDR3nt: TGTGCCAGCAGACAGGGGGATACAATCTACGAGCAGTACTTC
CDR3aa: CASRQGDTIYEQYF

v_gene: TRBV9
d_gene: -
j_gene: TRBJ1-5
abundance: -
CDR3nt: TGTGCCAGCAGCGTCGACGGACAGATTTATCAGCCCCAGCATTTT
CDR3aa: CASSVDGQIYQPQHF

v_gene: TRBV7-3
d_gene: -
j_gene: TRBJ2-3
abundance: -
CDR3nt: TGTGCCAGCAGCTTACTTCTCTACACAGATACGCAGTATTTT
CDR3aa: CASSLLLYTDTQYF

v_gene: TRBV9
d_gene: TRBD2
j_gene: TRBJ2-1
abundance: -
CDR3nt: TGTGCCAGCAGCGTAGTACCCTCTATATTCGCGGGAGGGGGGTACAATGAGCAGTTCTTC
CDR3aa: CASSVVPSIFAGGGYNEQFF

v_gene: TRBV30
d_gene: -
j_gene: TRBJ1-5
abundance: few
CDR3nt: TGTGCCTGGAGTGTAAGGGGCAATCAGCCCCAGCATTTT
CDR3aa: CAWSVRGNQPQHF

v_gene: TRBV6-1
d_gene: -
j_gene: TRBJ2-5
abundance: -
CDR3nt: TGTGCCAGCAGTGAAGTCTTGTACCAAGAGACCCAGTACTTC
CDR3aa: CASSEVLYQETQYF

v_gene: TRBV5-1
d_gene: -
j_gene: TRBJ2-5
abundance: -
CDR3nt: TGCGCCAGCAGCTTTTATCAGGGACAAGAGACCCAGTACTTC
CDR3aa: CASSFYQGQETQYF

v_gene: TRBV28
d_gene: -
j_gene: TRBJ2-5
abundance: -
CDR3nt: TGTGCCAGCAGTTTACTAGCACAAGAGACCCAGTACTTC
CDR3aa: CASSLLAQETQYF

v_gene: TRBV4-2
d_gene: -
j_gene: TRBJ2-7
abundance: -
CDR3nt: TGTGCCAGCAGCCAAGAAGCCTCGCCCAGGACGGACGAGCAGTACTTC
CDR3aa: CASSQEASPRTDEQYF

v_gene: TRBV28
d_gene: -
j_gene: TRBJ1-2
abundance: -
CDR3nt: TGTGCCAGCAGTTTGCTCACCGGCATCCCGGGGTATGATGGCTACACCTTC
CDR3aa: CASSLLTGIPGYDGYTF

v_gene: TRBV4-1
d_gene: TRBD1
j_gene: TRBJ1-6
abundance: -
CDR3nt: TGCGCCAGCAGCCTATCGACAGGGGCCCGTTCTAATTCACCCCTCCACTTT
CDR3aa: CASSLSTGARSNSPLHF

v_gene: TRBV14
d_gene: -
j_gene: TRBJ2-2
abundance: -
CDR3nt: TGTGCCAGCAGCCAATCCTCAGCCGGGGTCCGGGAGCTGTTTTTT
CDR3aa: CASSQSSAGVRELFF

v_gene: TRBV5-5
d_gene: TRBD1
j_gene: TRBJ2-7
abundance: -
CDR3nt: TGTGCCAGCAGCTTGGGGCCGGGGACAGCCTACGAGCAGTACTTC
CDR3aa: CASSLGPGTAYEQYF

v_gene: TRBV7-2
d_gene: TRBD1
j_gene: TRBJ2-2
abundance: -
CDR3nt: TGTGCCAGCAGCTTAGCCGGACAGGGGGTCACCGGGGAGCTGTTTTTT
CDR3aa: CASSLAGQGVTGELFF

v_gene: TRBV15
d_gene: TRBD1
j_gene: TRBJ1-2
abundance: -
CDR3nt: TGTGCCACCAGAAGACAGGGAAGCTATGGCTACACCTTC
CDR3aa: CATRRQGSYGYTF

v_gene: TRBV30
d_gene: -
j_gene: TRBJ2-1
abundance: -
CDR3nt: TGTGCCTGGAAGAGGCAGGGGCAATTTCTCAATGAGCAGTTCTTC
CDR3aa: CAWKRQGQFLNEQFF

v_gene: TRBV6-1
d_gene: -
j_gene: TRBJ1-5
abundance: once
CDR3nt: TGTGCCAGCAGTGAGGGGTGGGCCCCCCTACGCAATCAGCCCCAGCATTTT
CDR3aa: CASSEGWAPLRNQPQHF

v_gene: TRBV5-1
d_gene: TRBD2
j_gene: TRBJ2-1
abundance: -
CDR3nt: TGCGCCAGCTCGCCGGGCGGGAGCTCCTACAATGAGCAGTTCTTC
CDR3aa: CASSPGGSSYNEQFF

v_gene: TRBV2
d_gene: -
j_gene: TRBJ2-1
abundance: -
CDR3nt: TGTGCCAGCAGTCCAGAGGGTGAGCAGTTCTTC
CDR3aa: CASSPEGEQFF

v_gene: TRBV4-2
d_gene: -
j_gene: TRBJ1-6
abundance: -
CDR3nt: TGTGCCAGCAGCCAAGGGGGACGGACCAATTCACCCCTCCACTTT
CDR3aa: CASSQGGRTNSPLHF

v_gene: TRBV28
d_gene: TRBD1
j_gene: TRBJ2-5
abundance: -
CDR3nt: TGTGCCAGCAGGCCTGACAGGGGCGGTCAAGAGACCCAGTACTTC
CDR3aa: CASRPDRGGQETQYF

v_gene: TRBV28
d_gene: -
j_gene: TRBJ2-7
abundance: once
CDR3nt: TGTGCCAGCAGTTTACTCCAGGTCTCCTACGAGCAGTACTTC
CDR3aa: CASSLLQVSYEQYF

v_gene: TRBV4-1
d_gene: -
j_gene: TRBJ1-1
abundance: -
CDR3nt: TGCGCCAGCACCCGCATCGGGGGGCGCACTGAAGCTTTCTTT
CDR3aa: CASTRIGGRTEAFF

v_gene: TRBV2
d_gene: -
j_gene: TRBJ2-3
abundance: -
CDR3nt: TGTGCCAGCAGTATGGACCTCACAAGCGGTTCTAGCACAGATACGCAGTATTTT
CDR3aa: CASSMDLTSGSSTDTQYF

v_gene: TRBV30
d_gene: -
j_gene: TRBJ2-5
abundance: once
CDR3nt: TGTGCCTGGAGTGTCGCAGGGGAGGGGACCCAGTACTTC
CDR3aa: CAWSVAGEGTQYF

v_gene: TRBV2
d_gene: TRBD1
j_gene: TRBJ1-2
abundance: -
CDR3nt: TGTGCCAGCAGCGGACAGGGCCCAACCTATGGCTACACCTTC
CDR3aa: CASSGQGPTYGYTF

v_gene: TRBV28
d_gene: -
j_gene: TRBJ2-3
abundance: -
CDR3nt: TGTGCCAGCAGTTTTGGACTTTCAGCGGAATTTAGCACAGATACGCAGTATTTT
CDR3aa: CASSFGLSAEFSTDTQYF

v_gene: TRBV15
d_gene: TRBD2
j_gene: TRBJ2-2
abundance: -
CDR3nt: TGTGCCTTGCGGGGGTTTGGTGCCGGGGAGCTGTTTTTT
CDR3aa: CALRGFGAGELFF

v_gene: TRBV28
d_gene: -
j_gene: TRBJ2-1
abundance: -
CDR3nt: TGTGCCAGCAGTTTGTGGGGACCACCCCTAATAGGGCAGTTCTTC
CDR3aa: CASSLWGPPLIGQFF

v_gene: TRBV5-8
d_gene: -
j_gene: TRBJ1-2
abundance: -
CDR3nt: TGTGCCAGCAGCTTGTTAACCGCATCCCGGAGCTATGGCTACACCTTC
CDR3aa: CASSLLTASRSYGYTF

v_gene: TRBV5-4
d_gene: -
j_gene: TRBJ1-1
abundance: -
CDR3nt: TGTGCCAGCAGCTTGGATTTAAGCTCCGTTGAAGCTTTCTTT
CDR3aa: CASSLDLSSVEAFF

v_gene: TRBV27
d_gene: -
j_gene: TRBJ2-7
abundance: few
CDR3nt: -
CDR3aa: CASSSSTGTYELAGDSYEQYF

v_gene: TRBV15
d_gene: -
j_gene: TRBJ2-5
abundance: once
CDR3nt: TGTGCCACCAGCAGAGGGGCCTTTCACTACCAAGAGACCCAGTACTTC
CDR3aa: CATSRGAFHYQETQYF

v_gene: TRBV15
d_gene: -
j_gene: TRBJ2-3
abundance: -
CDR3nt: TGTGCCACCAGCAGTAACCCAGGGAGAGGAGCAGATACGCAGTATTTT
CDR3aa: CATSSNPGRGADTQYF